This T cell receptor beta chain comes out of a study of control samples from healthy donors and cancer patients. In germline, CDR1 is KGHSH, CDR2 LQKENI. Losses at the gene ends were 3 bases for V and 8 bases for J; bases not matched to a gene: 9. The CDR3 sequence is 15 residues long. Clones were read by immunoSEQ multiplex PCR, and TCRdb kept only the in-frame ones, dropping some. The sample records tens of thousands of clones, roughly 90% being singletons. This sequence joins TRBV18 and TRBJ1-1; the match to TRBD1 covers 10 bases. This sequence was found in a man aged 55 to 69 with colorectal cancer. The sequenced sample was PBMCs. The CDR3 reads CASSPQRQGAREAFF. The DNA of the CDR3 is TGTGCCAGCTCACCCCAACGACAGGGGGCTAGGGAAGCTTTCTTT.